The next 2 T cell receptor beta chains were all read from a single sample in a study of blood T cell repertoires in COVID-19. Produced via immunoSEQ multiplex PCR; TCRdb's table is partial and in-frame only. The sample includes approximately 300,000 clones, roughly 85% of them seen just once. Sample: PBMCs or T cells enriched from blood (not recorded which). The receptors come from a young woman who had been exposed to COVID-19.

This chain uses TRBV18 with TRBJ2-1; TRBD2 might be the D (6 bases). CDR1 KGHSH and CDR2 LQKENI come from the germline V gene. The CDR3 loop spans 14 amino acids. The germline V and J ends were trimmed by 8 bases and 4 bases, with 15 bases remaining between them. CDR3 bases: TGTGCCAGCCACTCGGGGGACCTTTACAATGAGCAGTTCTTC. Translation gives CASHSGDLYNEQFF. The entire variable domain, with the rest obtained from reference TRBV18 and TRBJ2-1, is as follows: NAGVMQNPRHLVRRRGQEARLRCSPMKGHSHVYWYRQLPEEGLKFMVYLQKENIIDESGMPKERFSAEFPKEGPSILRIQQVVRGDSAAYFCASHSGDLYNEQFFGPGTRLTVL.

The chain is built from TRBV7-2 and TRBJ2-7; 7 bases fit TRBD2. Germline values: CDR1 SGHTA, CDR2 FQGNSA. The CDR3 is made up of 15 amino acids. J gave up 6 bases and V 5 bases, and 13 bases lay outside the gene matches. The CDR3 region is CASSAGGGYVGEQYF. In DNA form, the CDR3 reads TGTGCCAGCAGCGCTGGGGGGGGTTATGTCGGCGAGCAGTACTTC.